The 25 T cell receptor beta chains reported below all come from one sample, sequenced in a study of blood T cell repertoires in COVID-19. TCRdb keeps only in-frame clones here, not all; method: immunoSEQ multiplex PCR. Found here are 200,000 to 300,000 clones, roughly 76% of them singletons; the top ten hold 7.5%. The specimen sequenced was peripheral blood. Receptors originate from a woman of 80 years or more with COVID-19, enrolled during active disease.

This clone was observed a few times. The chain couples TRBV30 to TRBJ2-6; no clear D gene. Germline loops: CDR1 GTSNPN, CDR2 SVGIG (reference sequence). V lost 2 bases and J lost 1, with 9 bases in between. This CDR3 has 15 amino acids. Here the CDR3 DNA reads TGTGCCTGGAGTCCCGTCCGTTCTGGGGCCAACGTCCTGACTTTC. Protein sequence: CAWSPVRSGANVLTF.

This clone was recorded a few times. The chain joins TRBV28 to TRBJ2-3; 9 bases are a match to TRBD1. J was trimmed by 4 bases and V by 3 bases; bases with no gene match: 2. The germline CDR1 and CDR2 sequences are MDHEN and SYDVKM. The CDR3 has 14 amino acids. The CDR3 loop reads CASSFDRGSDTQYF. The CDR3 DNA follows: TGTGCCAGCAGTTTTGACAGGGGGTCAGATACGCAGTATTTT.

The rearrangement uses TRBV9 and TRBJ1-1; 7 bases are a match to TRBD1. Germline V gene sequence: CDR1 SGDLS, CDR2 YYNGEE. CDR3 length equals 16 residues. J was trimmed by 1 base and V by 3 bases; bases with no gene match: 9. This CDR3 reads CASSEQVQGRNTEAFF. The CDR3 bases are TGTGCCAGCAGCGAACAAGTACAGGGGAGGAACACTGAAGCTTTCTTT.

The V call is TRBV27, the J call TRBJ2-7, with 8 bases identical to TRBD2. Losses at the gene ends were 7 bases for V and 6 bases for J; bases not matched to a gene: 11. The CDR3 has 14 residues. The germline CDR1 and CDR2 sequences are MNHEY and SMNVEV (reference sequence). The CDR3 nucleotides are TGTGCCAGCAACTTAGCGGGAACATCCGCCGAGCAGTACTTC. It codes for CASNLAGTSAEQYF.

The chain couples TRBV2 to TRBJ2-2; 8 bases are shared with TRBD2. The CDR3 has 16 residues. V lost 6 bases, J lost 0 bases, and 6 bases stayed unmatched. Looked up from germline, CDR1 is SNHLY and CDR2 is FYNNEI. The CDR3 coding sequence is TGTGCCAGCAGGGGGCGGGGGGCCCCGAACACCGGGGAGCTGTTTTTT. Its protein is CASRGRGAPNTGELFF. Supplemented by reference TRBV2 and TRBJ2-2, the full variable domain reads EPEVTQTPSHQVTQMGQEVILRCVPISNHLYFYWYRQILGQKVEFLVSFYNNEISEKSEIFDDQFSVERPDGSNFTLKIRSTKLEDSAMYFCASRGRGAPNTGELFFGEGSRLTVL.

The chain combines TRBV3-1 (or the pseudogene TRBV3-2) with TRBJ1-1, with 8 bases identical to TRBD1. The length of the CDR3 is 14 residues. Germline V gene data show CDR1 as LGHDT and CDR2 as YNNKEL (reference sequence). V lost 7 bases, J lost 4 bases, and 8 bases stayed unmatched. The chain's CDR3 is CASTQGAAGTEAFF. The DNA for the CDR3 is TGTGCCAGCACCCAGGGGGCGGCGGGCACTGAAGCTTTCTTT.

V and J are TRBV2 and TRBJ1-2; perhaps TRBD1 as D (6 bases). Germline loops: CDR1 SNHLY, CDR2 FYNNEI. V lost 6 bases and J lost 3, with 8 bases in between. This CDR3 is built from 12 residues. CDR3 in DNA: TGTGCCAGCAGAGCAGGGGACTATGGCTACACCTTC. Its protein is CASRAGDYGYTF.

The rearrangement joins TRBV13 to TRBJ2-7, with D possibly matching TRBD2 (7 bases). Trimming shortened V by 11 bases and J by 4 bases, and 42 bases separated the two germline ends. This CDR3 is built from 21 residues. Germline CDR1 is PRHDT and CDR2 is FYEKMQ (reference sequence). The CDR3 protein is CARRLGGAGRSLFVRGYEQYF. Written as DNA, the CDR3 is TGTGCCCGCCGCTTGGGGGGGGCGGGCAGGTCCTTATTTGTCCGGGGTTACGAGCAGTACTTC.

Here the CDR3 reads CASSLEGVARPSYEQYF. For the CDR3, the DNA is TGCGCCAGCAGCTTGGAAGGGGTTGCGCGACCCTCCTACGAGCAGTACTTC. The V and J genes are TRBV5-1 and TRBJ2-7, with a weak D call TRBD1 (5 bases). This CDR3 is built from 17 residues. Germline V gene lookup returns CDR1 SGHRS and CDR2 YFSETQ. The V and J ends lost 0 bases and 0 bases respectively, with 16 bases between them. Based on the CDR3 plus reference TRBV5-1 and TRBJ2-7, the full variable domain is KAGVTQTPRYLIKTRGQQVTLSCSPISGHRSVSWYQQTPGQGLQFLFEYFSETQRNKGNFPGRFSGRQFSNSRSEMNVSTLELGDSALYLCASSLEGVARPSYEQYFGPGTRLTVT.

The chain is built from TRBV7-2 and TRBJ2-2, with 11 bases lining up with TRBD2. Germline trimming cut 4 bases from V and 2 bases from J; bases unmatched to any gene: 9. The CDR3 extends over 18 amino acids. Looked up from germline, CDR1 is SGHTA and CDR2 is FQGNSA. The CDR3 spells CASSSGLLAGGNTGELFF. Written as DNA, the CDR3 is TGTGCCAGCAGCTCCGGACTCCTAGCGGGAGGTAACACCGGGGAGCTGTTTTTT.

The chain links TRBV11-2 to TRBJ2-1; 8 bases are a match to TRBD2. Germline V gives CDR1 SGHAT, CDR2 FQNNGV. This CDR3 has 16 amino acids. V gave up 7 bases and J gave up 0 bases; unmatched junction bases: 8. The CDR3 nucleotides are TGTGCCAGCACCACGAGCACTAGCGGCTCCTACAATGAGCAGTTCTTC. This sequence encodes CASTTSTSGSYNEQFF.

The chain employs TRBV7-2 and TRBJ1-5; TRBD1 matches at 10 bases. Germline CDR1 reads SGHTA; CDR2 reads FQGNSA. CDR3 length: 14 amino acids. V trimming: 5 bases; J trimming: 6 bases; junction bases outside the gene matches: 4. This CDR3 is CASSARDRGQPQHF. The CDR3 DNA follows: TGTGCCAGCAGCGCCCGGGACAGGGGTCAGCCCCAGCATTTT.

CDR3 protein: CAWSVDRSGRGHNEQFF. Written as DNA, the CDR3 is TGTGCCTGGAGTGTAGACCGTAGCGGGAGGGGCCACAATGAGCAGTTCTTC. The rearrangement uses TRBV30 and TRBJ2-1; 11 bases match TRBD2. V lost 0 bases, J lost 5 bases, and 9 bases stayed unmatched. The CDR3 runs to 17 residues. Germline assignment: CDR1 GTSNPN and CDR2 SVGIG (reference sequence).

This chain links TRBV7-3 with TRBJ1-2; 7 nucleotides match TRBD1. Per the germline V gene, CDR1 is SGHTA and CDR2 is FQGTGA. Losses at the gene ends were 1 base for V and 8 bases for J; bases not matched to a gene: 13. The CDR3 is 16 residues long. The CDR3 DNA reads TGTGCCAGCAGCTTAATAGGGGGACAGATCAAGGGAGGCTACACCTTC. Translated, it gives CASSLIGGQIKGGYTF.

The J gene is TRBJ2-1, the V gene TRBV5-4; 9 nucleotides align to TRBD2. This CDR3 is built from 17 residues. With 1 base clipped from V and 2 bases from J, the junction kept 7 bases outside the gene matches. The germline CDR1 and CDR2 sequences are SGHNT and YYREEE (reference sequence). CDR3 sequence: CASSLYKLAGAYNEQFF. In DNA form, the CDR3 reads TGTGCCAGCAGCTTGTACAAACTAGCGGGCGCCTACAATGAGCAGTTCTTC. The full variable domain, with the rest looked up from reference TRBV5-4 and TRBJ2-1, is ETGVTQSPTHLIKTRGQQVTLRCSSQSGHNTVSWYQQALGQGPQFIFQYYREEENGRGNFPPRFSGLQFPNYSSELNVNALELDDSALYLCASSLYKLAGAYNEQFFGPGTRLTVL.

V is TRBV7-3 and J is TRBJ1-6, with 10 bases matching TRBD1. After removal of 1 base from V and 8 bases from J, the junction contained 2 bases not matched to a gene. From germline, CDR1 is SGHTA and CDR2 FQGTGA. The CDR3 has 15 amino acids. CDR3 nucleotides: TGTGCCAGCAGCTTAAGGGGACAGGGGTATTCACCCCTCCACTTT. Residues: CASSLRGQGYSPLHF.

This sequence joins TRBV18 and TRBJ2-7; 11 bases line up with TRBD2. CDR3 length: 14 amino acids. From germline, CDR1 is KGHSH and CDR2 LQKENI. Unmatched junction bases numbered 0, after V lost 3 bases and J lost 2 bases. The CDR3 sequence is CASSPTSGTYEQYF. As DNA, the CDR3 is TGTGCCAGCTCACCGACTAGCGGGACCTACGAGCAGTACTTC.

The chain has TRBV6-5 and TRBJ1-4; 8 positions match TRBD1. Germline CDR1 reads MNHEY; CDR2 reads SVGAGI. After removal of 6 bases from V and 3 bases from J, the junction contained 3 bases not matched to a gene. There are 14 residues in the CDR3. CDR3 sequence (DNA): TGTGCCAGCAGGTGGACAGGGCCTAATGAAAAACTGTTTTTT. The encoded protein is CASRWTGPNEKLFF.

The CDR3 DNA is TGTGCCAGTAAAACCGACGGGGGCTCCTACAATGAGCAGTTCTTC. Translated, it gives CASKTDGGSYNEQFF. The genes are TRBV19 and TRBJ2-1; tentatively, D is TRBD2 (6 bases). The germline gives CDR1 LNHDA, CDR2 SQIVND (reference sequence). This CDR3 spans 15 amino acids. Trimming pared 7 bases from V and 0 bases from J, leaving 13 bases between. Full variable domain (missing parts from reference TRBV19 and TRBJ2-1): DGGITQSPKYLFRKEGQNVTLSCEQNLNHDAMYWYRQDPGQGLRLIYYSQIVNDFQKGDIAEGYSVSREKKESFPLTVTSAQKNPTAFYLCASKTDGGSYNEQFFGPGTRLTVL.

J is TRBJ1-1 and V is TRBV3-1 (or the pseudogene TRBV3-2), with no clear D. The CDR3 runs 11 residues. Germline CDR1 is LGHDT and CDR2 is YNNKEL (reference sequence). Between the trimmed V and J ends, which lost 0 bases and 10 bases, there was a span of 6 bases. The CDR3 nucleotides read TGTGCCAGCAGCCAAGATCAGCGAGCTTTCTTT. This translates into CASSQDQRAFF.

This clone was detected a few times. The rearrangement links TRBV16 to TRBJ1-1, with D possibly being TRBD1 (5 bases). This CDR3 is 14 amino acids long. Germline values: CDR1 KGHSY, CDR2 FQNENV. Trimming removed 2 bases at V and 1 base at J, with 8 bases between. The CDR3 reads CASSQKTANTEAFF. The CDR3 DNA sequence: TGTGCCAGCAGCCAAAAGACAGCGAACACTGAAGCTTTCTTT. Drawing the rest from reference TRBV16 and TRBJ1-1, the complete variable domain is GEEVAQTPKHLVRGEGQKAKLYCAPIKGHSYVFWYQQVLKNEFKFLISFQNENVFDETGMPKERFSAKCLPNSPCSLEIQATKLEDSAVYFCASSQKTANTEAFFGQGTRLTVV.

This clone was recorded only once. This chain connects TRBV19 to TRBJ2-1; 11 bases line up with TRBD2. The ends lost 2 bases at V and 9 bases at J; junction bases unmatched: 3. Germline CDR1 and CDR2: LNHDA and SQIVND (reference sequence). The CDR3 is 14 residues long. The CDR3 DNA is TGTGCCAGTAGTATAAGACTAGCGGGGACTGAGCAGTTCTTC. This sequence encodes CASSIRLAGTEQFF.

V gene TRBV27 combines with J gene TRBJ1-3; possibly TRBD1 for D (5 bases). There are 17 residues in the CDR3. Germline CDR1 and CDR2: MNHEY and SMNVEV (reference sequence). The V gene lost 0 bases and the J gene lost 0 bases, with 12 bases spanning the gap. CDR3 loop: CASSLSGQGLSGNTIYF. CDR3 sequence (DNA): TGTGCCAGCAGTTTATCGGGCCAGGGCCTCTCTGGAAACACCATATATTTT.

The table lists this clone with a count of one. The CDR3 here is CASSQRGGTSGTHEQFF. The CDR3 DNA sequence: TGTGCCAGCAGCCAAAGGGGTGGGACTAGCGGTACCCATGAGCAGTTCTTC. This chain connects TRBV3-1 (or the pseudogene TRBV3-2) to TRBJ2-1, with TRBD2 identical over 11 bases. The germline V gene has CDR1 LGHDT and CDR2 YNNKEL (reference sequence). The CDR3 is made up of 17 amino acids. The trim removed 2 bases at V and 8 bases at J, leaving 11 bases unmatched.

The chain employs TRBV5-8 and TRBJ1-5, with no clear D. The CDR3 contains 15 residues. Trimming took off 0 bases at V and 7 bases at J, with 14 bases between the two ends. Per the germline V gene, CDR1 is SGHTS and CDR2 is YDEGEE. DNA of the CDR3: TGTGCCAGCAGCTTGGACGTGGTGCGGGAACAGCCCCAGCATTTT. This translates into CASSLDVVREQPQHF.